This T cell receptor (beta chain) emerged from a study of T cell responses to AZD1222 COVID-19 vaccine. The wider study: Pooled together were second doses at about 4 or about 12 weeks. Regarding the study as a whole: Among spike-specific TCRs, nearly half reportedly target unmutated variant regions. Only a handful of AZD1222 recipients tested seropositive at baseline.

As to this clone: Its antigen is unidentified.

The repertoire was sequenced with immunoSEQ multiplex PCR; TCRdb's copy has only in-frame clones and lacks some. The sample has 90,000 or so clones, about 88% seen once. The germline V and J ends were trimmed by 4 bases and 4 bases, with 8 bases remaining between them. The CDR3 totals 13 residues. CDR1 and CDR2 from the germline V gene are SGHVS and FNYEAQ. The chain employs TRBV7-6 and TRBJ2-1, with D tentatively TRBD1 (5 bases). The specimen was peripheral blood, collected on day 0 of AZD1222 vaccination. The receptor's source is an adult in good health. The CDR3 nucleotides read TGTGCCAGCAGCTCGACAGAATACAATGAGCAGTTCTTC. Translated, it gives CASSSTEYNEQFF.